This T cell receptor beta chain is from a study of T-cell memory formation after mild COVID-19. Looking at the study overall: TCR clusters mostly belonged to single donors. Study-level findings and limits: The finding that pre-infection memory included some responding clones suggested that cross-reactive memory joined. Clones from the second wave (peaking day 37) had unconfirmed SARS-CoV-2 specificity.

By sample share, this clonotype is large (0.1 to 1%). Its cognate antigen is unknown. 5'RACE primed from the constant segment yielded TCR alpha and TCR beta cDNA libraries bearing sample barcodes and UMIs. TCRdb re-analysed the 5' RACE reads in MiXCR, keeping a single row per CDR3 protein. The sample lists fewer than 2,500 distinct CDR3 sequences; 60% to 85% were seen once. Germline CDR1 reads KGHSH; CDR2 reads LQKENI. Trimming removed 1 base at V and 6 bases at J, with 12 bases between. The CDR3 runs to 14 residues. V usage is TRBV18 and J usage is TRBJ1-2; D is undetermined. This sequence was found in an adult who had mild COVID-19 (a few samples of this study predate the infection). Cell type and time point are not known. The material sequenced was PBMCs or a T cell subset sorted from them (not recorded which). CDR3 residues: CASSPLDLANGYTF. CDR3 DNA sequence: TGTGCCAGCTCACCACTGGACCTAGCCAATGGCTACACCTTC.